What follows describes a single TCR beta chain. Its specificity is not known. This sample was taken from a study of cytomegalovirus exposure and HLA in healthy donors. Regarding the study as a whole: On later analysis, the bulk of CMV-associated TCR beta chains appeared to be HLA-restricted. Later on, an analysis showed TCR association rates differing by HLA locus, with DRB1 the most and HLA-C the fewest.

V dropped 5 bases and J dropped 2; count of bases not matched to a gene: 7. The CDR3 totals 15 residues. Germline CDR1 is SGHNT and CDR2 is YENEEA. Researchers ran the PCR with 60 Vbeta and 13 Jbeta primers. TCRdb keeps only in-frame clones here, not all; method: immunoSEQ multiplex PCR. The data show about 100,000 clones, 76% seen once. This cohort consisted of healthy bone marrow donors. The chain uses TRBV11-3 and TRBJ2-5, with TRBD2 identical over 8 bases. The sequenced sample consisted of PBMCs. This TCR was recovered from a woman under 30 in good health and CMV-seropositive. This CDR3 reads CASSRGLAVQETQYF. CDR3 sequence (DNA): TGTGCCAGCAGCAGAGGACTAGCAGTTCAAGAGACCCAGTACTTC.